This is a list of T cell receptor beta chains from one sample in a study of cytomegalovirus exposure and HLA in healthy donors. Sequencing used immunoSEQ multiplex PCR; TCRdb keeps in-frame clones, though not all of them. Counted here are 35,000 to 55,000 clones, 64% occurring once; the ten biggest clones make up about 9%. The sequenced material came from PBMCs. The origin of the receptors is a human donor in good health. The CDR3 runs from the conserved cysteine through the conserved F or W. The D gene is left open where the match is weak. A clone size is listed for some rows: how often the clone was seen (once, few, many), or a class if it is expanded.

TRBV7-3	TRBJ2-3	.	.	TGTGCCAGCAGCTTAACCCCGGACAGTACGCAGTATTTT	CASSLTPDSTQYF
TRBV7-9	TRBJ2-1	.	.	TGTGCCAGCAGCTTAGCGCAGTCCTCGGGGACCTACAATGAGCAGTTCTTC	CASSLAQSSGTYNEQFF
TRBV28	TRBJ2-6	.	.	TGTGCCAGCCATACCGACAGGTCTGGGGCCAACGTCCTGACTTTC	CASHTDRSGANVLTF
TRBV2	TRBJ1-2	.	.	TGTGCCAGCAGTGTGGGGCAGGGGCCCAACTATGGCTACACCTTC	CASSVGQGPNYGYTF
TRBV6-1	TRBJ2-7	TRBD1	.	TGTGCCAGCAGGAGGAGTGACGGGACAGCCTACGAGCAGTACTTC	CASRRSDGTAYEQYF
TRBV7-2	TRBJ2-7	.	once	TGTGCCAGCTCAGGGGCGTGGGGCTACGAGCAGTACTTC	CASSGAWGYEQYF
TRBV18	TRBJ1-6	.	few	TGTGCCAGCTCACCGTTCTCAGAACCTCGCTATAATTCACCCCTCCACTTT	CASSPFSEPRYNSPLHF
TRBV15	TRBJ2-5	.	.	TGTGCCACCAGCAGAGATTTGGGGGGAGCGGAGACCCAGTACTTC	CATSRDLGGAETQYF
TRBV4-2	TRBJ1-4	.	.	TGTGCCAGCAGCCAAGAGGTCATAACCATCGGGAAACTGTTTTTT	CASSQEVITIGKLFF
TRBV6-5	TRBJ2-7	TRBD2	.	TGTGCCACCCGGGGCGGGGGAAAGGAGCAGTACTTC	CATRGGGKEQYF
TRBV29-1	TRBJ1-2	.	.	TGCAGCGTTGCCGGGGGGGGCTACTATGGCTACACCTTC	CSVAGGGYYGYTF
TRBV18	TRBJ2-7	.	.	TGTGCCAGCTCACCACCGTCCAGGAATTCGCGCGAGCAGTACTTC	CASSPPSRNSREQYF
TRBV29-1	TRBJ2-5	TRBD1	.	TGCAGCGTTGAGACCGGGACAGGGTGGGAGACCCAGTACTTC	CSVETGTGWETQYF
TRBV7-9	TRBJ1-2	.	.	TGTGCCAGCAACTCCCGTCAGGGAAACTATGGCTACACCTTC	CASNSRQGNYGYTF
TRBV7-2	TRBJ2-7	TRBD1	.	TGTGCCAGCAGCCTCAGACAGGGAATTAGATACGAGCAGTACTTC	CASSLRQGIRYEQYF
TRBV28	TRBJ2-3	TRBD2	.	TGTGCCAGCAGTTTTGTCGGGACTAGCGGTCTCCCGCAGTATTTT	CASSFVGTSGLPQYF
TRBV5-4	TRBJ1-2	.	.	TGTGCCAGCAGCCAGGGCGGCTATGGCTACACCTTC	CASSQGGYGYTF
TRBV30	TRBJ2-7	.	.	TGTGCCTGGAGTGCGGGGGAGGAGTACGAGCAGTACTTC	CAWSAGEEYEQYF
TRBV7-9	TRBJ2-1	TRBD2	.	TGTGCCAGCAGCTTTTTACGGGGGGTTTACAATGAGCAGTTCTTC	CASSFLRGVYNEQFF
TRBV9	TRBJ1-2	TRBD1	once	TGTGCCAGCAGCGTAGTCTCCGGGACAGGGTTTGGCTACACCTTC	CASSVVSGTGFGYTF
TRBV7-2	TRBJ1-2	.	.	TGTGCCAGCAGCGCCACCGGCGTGACAGCTTATGGCTACACCTTC	CASSATGVTAYGYTF
TRBV7-9	TRBJ2-5	.	.	TGTGCCAGCAGCTTAGAGAGCAACCAAGAGACCCAGTACTTC	CASSLESNQETQYF
TRBV29-1	TRBJ2-1	.	.	TGCAGCGTGCGGGGGCCTTCCTACAATGAGCAGTTCTTC	CSVRGPSYNEQFF
TRBV5-8	TRBJ2-5	.	few	TGTGCCAGCACCCTACGGGGGGCGCAAGAGACCCAGTACTTC	CASTLRGAQETQYF
TRBV15	TRBJ1-4	.	few	TGTGCCACCAGCAGAGCTCCAGAGCGTAGGAAACTGTTTTTT	CATSRAPERRKLFF
TRBV7-9	TRBJ1-2	.	.	TGTGCCAGCCACCGGGGACAAACCTATGGCTACACCTTC	CASHRGQTYGYTF
TRBV6-1	TRBJ2-7	.	.	TGTGCCAGCAGTCTTCGACACCCAACCTACGAGCAGTACTTC	CASSLRHPTYEQYF
TRBV19	TRBJ1-1	.	.	TGTGCCAGTACCGCATTGGACATGAACACTGAAGCTTTCTTT	CASTALDMNTEAFF
TRBV15	TRBJ2-6	.	few	TGTGCCACCGCCGATGGGGCCGGGGCCAACGTCCTGACTTTC	CATADGAGANVLTF
TRBV7-9	TRBJ1-6	.	.	TGTGCCAGCGGCGGGGGGGCTCCTAATTCACCCCTCCACTTT	CASGGGAPNSPLHF
TRBV30	TRBJ1-6	TRBD1	.	TGTGCCTGGAGTGTACGAGGGACAGGATATTCACCCCTCCACTTT	CAWSVRGTGYSPLHF
TRBV10-2	TRBJ2-2	.	.	TGCGCCAGCAGTGGGGTAGACAAGATTGCCGGGGAGCTGTTTTTT	CASSGVDKIAGELFF
TRBV6-6	TRBJ1-5	TRBD1	few	TGTGCCAGCAGTCCGGGGACAGGGTTCCAGCCCCAGCATTTT	CASSPGTGFQPQHF
TRBV10-3	TRBJ2-7	TRBD1	.	TGTGCCATCAGTACTACAGGGGGCAGCTCCTACGAGCAGTACTTC	CAISTTGGSSYEQYF
TRBV7-7	TRBJ2-5	.	.	TGTGCCAGCAGCTTACGAGCGGGTCCCTCAGAGACCCAGTACTTC	CASSLRAGPSETQYF
TRBV29-1	TRBJ2-5	.	.	TGCAGCGTCTCCCCCCCAGCGGGTGGGTCAGGGACCCAGTACTTC	CSVSPPAGGSGTQYF
TRBV7-3	TRBJ2-1	.	.	TGTGCCAGCAGCTCCCGACAGACCAATGAGCAGTTCTTC	CASSSRQTNEQFF
TRBV10-1	TRBJ1-1	.	once	TGCGCCAGCAGTGCGACATTTGGCACTGAAGCTTTCTTT	CASSATFGTEAFF
TRBV10-3	TRBJ1-5	TRBD1	.	TGTGCCATCAGTGAGGACAGGGCATATCAGCCCCAGCATTTT	CAISEDRAYQPQHF
TRBV9	TRBJ2-2	TRBD2	.	TGTGCCAGCAGCCGTCTGGCGGGGGTGTCCGGGGAGCTGTTTTTT	CASSRLAGVSGELFF
TRBV15	TRBJ2-7	TRBD2	.	TGTGCCACCAGCAGAGAAAGGGCGGGGGGGCCTCCTCCTTACGAGCAGTACTTC	CATSRERAGGPPPYEQYF